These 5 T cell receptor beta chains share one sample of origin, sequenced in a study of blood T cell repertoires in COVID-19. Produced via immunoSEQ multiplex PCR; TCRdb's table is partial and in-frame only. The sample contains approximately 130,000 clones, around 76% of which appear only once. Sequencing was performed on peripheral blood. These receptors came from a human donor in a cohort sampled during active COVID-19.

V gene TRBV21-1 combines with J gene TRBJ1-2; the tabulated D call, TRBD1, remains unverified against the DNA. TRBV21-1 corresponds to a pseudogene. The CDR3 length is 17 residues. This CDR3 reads CASSKHGQTTTNYGYTF. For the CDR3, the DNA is TGTGCCAGCAGCAAACACGGACAGACTACTACTAACTATGGCTACACCTTC.

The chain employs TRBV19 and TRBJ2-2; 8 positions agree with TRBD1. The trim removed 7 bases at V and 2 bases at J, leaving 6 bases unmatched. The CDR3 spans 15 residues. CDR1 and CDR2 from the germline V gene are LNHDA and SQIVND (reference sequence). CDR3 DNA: TGTGCCAGTAAGCACGGGACAGGAAACACCGGGGAGCTGTTTTTT. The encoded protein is CASKHGTGNTGELFF.

CDR3 sequence (DNA): TGTGCCAGCAGTGAATATGCAGGGGGCCACAGAACGCAGTATTTT. It translates to CASSEYAGGHRTQYF. The rearrangement links TRBV25-1 to TRBJ2-3; 8 bases align to TRBD1. Per germline, CDR1 MGHDK and CDR2 SYGVNS. After removal of 0 bases from V and 9 bases from J, the junction contained 8 bases not matched to a gene. The CDR3 extends over 15 amino acids.

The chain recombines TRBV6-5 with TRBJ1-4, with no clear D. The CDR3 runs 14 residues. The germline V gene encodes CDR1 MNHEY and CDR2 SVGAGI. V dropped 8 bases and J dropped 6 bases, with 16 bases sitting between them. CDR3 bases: TGTGCCAGCGGAACTTTTAGAGCGGATGAAAAACTGTTTTTT. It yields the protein CASGTFRADEKLFF.

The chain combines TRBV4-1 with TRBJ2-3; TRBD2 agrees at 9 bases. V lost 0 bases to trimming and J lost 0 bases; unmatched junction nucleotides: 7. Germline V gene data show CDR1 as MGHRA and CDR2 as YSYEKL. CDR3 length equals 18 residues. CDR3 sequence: CASSQEWLAGSSTDTQYF. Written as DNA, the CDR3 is TGCGCCAGCAGCCAAGAGTGGCTAGCGGGGTCTAGCACAGATACGCAGTATTTT.